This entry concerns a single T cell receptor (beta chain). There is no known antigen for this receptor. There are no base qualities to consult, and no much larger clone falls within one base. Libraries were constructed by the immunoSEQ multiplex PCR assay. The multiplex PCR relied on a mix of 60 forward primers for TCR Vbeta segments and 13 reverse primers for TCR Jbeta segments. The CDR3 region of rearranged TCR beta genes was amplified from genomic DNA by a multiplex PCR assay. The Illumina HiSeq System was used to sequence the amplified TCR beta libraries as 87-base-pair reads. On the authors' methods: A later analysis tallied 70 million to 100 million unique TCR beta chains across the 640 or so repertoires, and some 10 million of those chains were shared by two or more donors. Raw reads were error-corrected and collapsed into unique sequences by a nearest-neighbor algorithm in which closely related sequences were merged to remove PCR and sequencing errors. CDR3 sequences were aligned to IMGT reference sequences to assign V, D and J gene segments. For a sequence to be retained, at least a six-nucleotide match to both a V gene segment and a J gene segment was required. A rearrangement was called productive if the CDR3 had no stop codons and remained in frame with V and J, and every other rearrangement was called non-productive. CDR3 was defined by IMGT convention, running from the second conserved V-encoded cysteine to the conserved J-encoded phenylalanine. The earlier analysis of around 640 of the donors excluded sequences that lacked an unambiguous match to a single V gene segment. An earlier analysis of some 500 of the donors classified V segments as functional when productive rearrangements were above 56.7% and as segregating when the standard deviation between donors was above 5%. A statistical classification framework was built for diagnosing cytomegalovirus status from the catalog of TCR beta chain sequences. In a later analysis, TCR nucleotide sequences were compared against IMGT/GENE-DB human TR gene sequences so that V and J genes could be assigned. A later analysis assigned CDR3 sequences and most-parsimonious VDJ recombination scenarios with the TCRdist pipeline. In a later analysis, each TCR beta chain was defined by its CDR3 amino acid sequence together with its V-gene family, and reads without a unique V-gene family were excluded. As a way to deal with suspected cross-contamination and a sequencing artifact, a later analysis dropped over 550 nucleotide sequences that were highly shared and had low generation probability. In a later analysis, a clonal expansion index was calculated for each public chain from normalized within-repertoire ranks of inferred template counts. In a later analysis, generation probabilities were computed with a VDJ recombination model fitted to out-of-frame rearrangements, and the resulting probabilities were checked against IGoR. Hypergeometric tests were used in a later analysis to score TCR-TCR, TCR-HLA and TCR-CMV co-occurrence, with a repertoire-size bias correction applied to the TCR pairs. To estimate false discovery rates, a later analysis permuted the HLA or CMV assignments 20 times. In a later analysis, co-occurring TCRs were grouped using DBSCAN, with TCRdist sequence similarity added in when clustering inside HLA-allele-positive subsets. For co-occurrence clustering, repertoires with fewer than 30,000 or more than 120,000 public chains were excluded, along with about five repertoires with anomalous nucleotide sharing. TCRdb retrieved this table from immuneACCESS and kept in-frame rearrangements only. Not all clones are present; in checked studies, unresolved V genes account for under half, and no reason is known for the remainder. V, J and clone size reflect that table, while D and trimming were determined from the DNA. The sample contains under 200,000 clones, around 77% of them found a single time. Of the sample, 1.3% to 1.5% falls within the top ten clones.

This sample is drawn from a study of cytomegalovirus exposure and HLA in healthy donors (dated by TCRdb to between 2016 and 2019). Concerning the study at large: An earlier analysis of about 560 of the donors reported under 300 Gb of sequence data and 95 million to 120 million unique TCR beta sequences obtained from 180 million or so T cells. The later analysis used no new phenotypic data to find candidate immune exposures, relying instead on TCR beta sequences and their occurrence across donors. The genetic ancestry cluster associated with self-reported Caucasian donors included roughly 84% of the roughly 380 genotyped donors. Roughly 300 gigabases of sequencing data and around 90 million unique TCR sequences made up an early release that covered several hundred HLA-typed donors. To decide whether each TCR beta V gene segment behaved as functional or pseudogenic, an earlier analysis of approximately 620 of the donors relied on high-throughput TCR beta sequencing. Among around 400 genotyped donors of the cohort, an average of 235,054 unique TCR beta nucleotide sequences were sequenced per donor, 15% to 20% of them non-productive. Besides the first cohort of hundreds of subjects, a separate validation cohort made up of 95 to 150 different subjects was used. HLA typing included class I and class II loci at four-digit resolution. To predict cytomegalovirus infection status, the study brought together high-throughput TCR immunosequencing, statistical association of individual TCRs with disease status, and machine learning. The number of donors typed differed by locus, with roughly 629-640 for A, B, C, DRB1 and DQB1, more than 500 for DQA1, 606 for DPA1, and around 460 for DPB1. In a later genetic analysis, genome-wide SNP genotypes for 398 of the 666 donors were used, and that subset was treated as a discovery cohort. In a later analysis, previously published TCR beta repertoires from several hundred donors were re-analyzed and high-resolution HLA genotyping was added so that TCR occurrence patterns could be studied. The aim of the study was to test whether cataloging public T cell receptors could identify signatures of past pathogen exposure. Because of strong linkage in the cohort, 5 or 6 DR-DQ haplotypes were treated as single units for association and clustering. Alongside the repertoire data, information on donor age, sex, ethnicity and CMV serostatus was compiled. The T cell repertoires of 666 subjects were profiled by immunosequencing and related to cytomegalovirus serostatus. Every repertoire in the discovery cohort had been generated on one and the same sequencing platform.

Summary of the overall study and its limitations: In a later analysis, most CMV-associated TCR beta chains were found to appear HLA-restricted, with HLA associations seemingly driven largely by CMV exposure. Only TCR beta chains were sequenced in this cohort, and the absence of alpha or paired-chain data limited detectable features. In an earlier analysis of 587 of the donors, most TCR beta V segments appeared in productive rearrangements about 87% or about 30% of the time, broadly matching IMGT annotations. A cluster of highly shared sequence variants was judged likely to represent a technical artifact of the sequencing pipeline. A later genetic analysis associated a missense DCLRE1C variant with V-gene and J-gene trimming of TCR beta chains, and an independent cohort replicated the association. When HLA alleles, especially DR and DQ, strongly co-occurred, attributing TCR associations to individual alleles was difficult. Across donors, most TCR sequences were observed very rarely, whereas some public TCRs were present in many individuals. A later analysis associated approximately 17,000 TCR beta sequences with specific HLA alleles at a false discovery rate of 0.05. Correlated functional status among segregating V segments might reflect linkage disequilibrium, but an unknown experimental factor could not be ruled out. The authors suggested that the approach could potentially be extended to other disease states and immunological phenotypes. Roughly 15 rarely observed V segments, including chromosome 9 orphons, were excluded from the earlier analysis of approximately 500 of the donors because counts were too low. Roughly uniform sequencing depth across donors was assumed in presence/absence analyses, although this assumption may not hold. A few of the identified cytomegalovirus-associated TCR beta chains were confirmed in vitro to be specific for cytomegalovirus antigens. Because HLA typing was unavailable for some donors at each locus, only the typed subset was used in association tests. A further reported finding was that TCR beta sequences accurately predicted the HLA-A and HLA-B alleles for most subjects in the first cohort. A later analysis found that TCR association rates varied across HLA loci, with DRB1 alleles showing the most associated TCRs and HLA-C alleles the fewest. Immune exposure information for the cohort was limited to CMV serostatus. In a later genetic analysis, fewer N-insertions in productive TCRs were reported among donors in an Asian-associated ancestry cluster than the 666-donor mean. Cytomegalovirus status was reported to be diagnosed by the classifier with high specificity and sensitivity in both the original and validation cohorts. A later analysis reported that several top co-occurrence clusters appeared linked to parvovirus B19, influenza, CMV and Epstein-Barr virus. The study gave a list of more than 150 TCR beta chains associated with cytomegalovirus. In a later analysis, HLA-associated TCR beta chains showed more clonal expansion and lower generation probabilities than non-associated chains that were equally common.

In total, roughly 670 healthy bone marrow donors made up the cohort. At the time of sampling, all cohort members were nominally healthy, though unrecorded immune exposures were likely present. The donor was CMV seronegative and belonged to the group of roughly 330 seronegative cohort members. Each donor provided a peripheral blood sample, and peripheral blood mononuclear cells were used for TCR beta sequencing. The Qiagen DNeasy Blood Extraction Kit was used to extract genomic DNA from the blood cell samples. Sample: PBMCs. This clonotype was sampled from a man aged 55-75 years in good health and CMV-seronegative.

The nucleotide sequence reads TGTGCTAGTGGTTTGGACTCAAAATATCCGGGCGAGCAGTACTTC. Its product reads: CASGLDSKYPGEQYF. The chain joins TRBV12-5 to TRBJ2-7; a confident D gene designation cannot be given. Taken from the germline V gene, the CDR1 and CDR2 loops are LGHNT and FRNRAP. The CDR3 runs 15 residues from the cysteine to the phenylalanine. Only the CDR3 portion is preserved as DNA: 45 bases, with reading frame beginning at the first base. At the junction V is shortened by 1 base and J by 6 bases, with 16 bases in between.